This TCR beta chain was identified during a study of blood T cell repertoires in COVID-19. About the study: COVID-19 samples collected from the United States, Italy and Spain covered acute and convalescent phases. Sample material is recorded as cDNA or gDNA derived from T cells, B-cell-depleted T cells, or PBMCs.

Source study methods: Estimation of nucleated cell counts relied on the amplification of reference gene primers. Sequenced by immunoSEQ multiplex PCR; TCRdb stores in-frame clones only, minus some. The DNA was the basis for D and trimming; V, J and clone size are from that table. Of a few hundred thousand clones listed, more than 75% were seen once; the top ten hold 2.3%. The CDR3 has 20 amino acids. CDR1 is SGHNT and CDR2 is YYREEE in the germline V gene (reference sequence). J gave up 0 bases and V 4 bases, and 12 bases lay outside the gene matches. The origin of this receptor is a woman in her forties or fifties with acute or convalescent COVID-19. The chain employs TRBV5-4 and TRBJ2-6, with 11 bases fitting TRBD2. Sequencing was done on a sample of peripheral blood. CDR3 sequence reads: CASSAGNGLAGHSGANVLTF. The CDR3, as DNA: TGTGCCAGCAGCGCAGGAAACGGACTAGCGGGTCACTCTGGGGCCAACGTCCTGACTTTC.